This note documents a single TCR beta chain sequence. The specificity of this receptor is unknown. Within one base of it there is no much larger clone, and no base qualities were kept. The germline V gene encodes CDR1 MDHEN and CDR2 SYDVKM. Measured from the cysteine to the phenylalanine, the CDR3 is 17 residues long. Only the CDR3 region is kept as DNA, spanning 51 bases read in frame from base 1. V is cut by 2 bases and J by 1 base, and the space between the germline ends is 15 bases. Sequencing used an Illumina HiSeq 1500. TCRdb trimmed public reads at Q25 via fastp, called clones via MiXCR and kept in-frame beta chains. Duplicate CDR3 protein sequences are folded into a single record with the most common DNA and genes. This sample gives about 900,000 distinct CDR3 sequences in total; roughly 30% of them show up just once. Of the sample, about an eighth is held by the ten largest clones. The treatment or condition label on this specimen signifies: in vitro stimulation with specific CMV peptide epitopes to enrich CMV-specific T cells.

This sample stems from a study of T cell repertoires in cytomegalovirus infection (dated by TCRdb to between 2018 and 2021). Describing the broader study: Recently identified HLA-C-restricted CMV epitopes, whose presentation resists viral immunomodulation, were targeted by peptide stimulations together with well-studied HLA-B-restricted epitopes. Donor HLA type was relevant to the analysis, as public TCR beta signatures indicated carriage of CMV infection together with the matching HLA type.

What the authors observed across the whole study: In both this cohort and an independent roughly 330-donor cohort, the cumulative frequency of public TCR beta family members distinguished carriers of CMV infection plus the relevant HLA type. The ex vivo response was dominated by HLA-C-restricted CMV-specific TCR beta clonotypes, which also provided the single most frequent clonotype in two of eight donors.

The sequenced sample was cultured CD8+ T cells from PBMCs, obtained from culture after CMV antigen stimulation. The V and J segments used are TRBV28 and TRBJ1-5, and TRBD1 may be the D gene, going by 5 matching bases. The sequence came from a human donor in good health (CMV status not recorded). Some clones in this sample may be carry-over from other donors' samples. The encoded CDR3 is CASSLRPQGWSNQPQHF. The nucleotide sequence is TGTGCCAGCAGTTTAAGGCCCCAGGGTTGGAGCAATCAGCCCCAGCATTTT.